The sample holds one count of the clone carrying this TCR beta chain. Its antigen is currently unknown. CDR3 length: 13 residues. CDR1 GTSNPN and CDR2 SVGIG come from the germline V gene (reference sequence). The V gene lost 2 bases and the J gene lost 7 bases, with 12 bases spanning the gap. PCR was performed using 60 Vbeta and 13 Jbeta primers. The table came from immunoSEQ multiplex PCR; TCRdb's copy has only in-frame clones and leaves some out. The sample records 200,000 to 250,000 clones, over 70% being singletons. The data were obtained in a study of cytomegalovirus exposure and HLA in healthy donors. Whole-study results and caveats: Sequence variants that were highly shared formed a cluster that was likely a sequencing artifact. Beyond CMV serostatus, there was no information to go on about immune exposure. Reported findings show TCR beta sequences accurately forecast HLA-A and HLA-B alleles in most subjects.

The sequence came from a woman aged 60-75 years in good health and CMV-seropositive. This sequence joins TRBV30 and TRBJ1-5; D gene uncertain. Source material: PBMCs. The CDR3 nucleotides are TGTGCCTGGAGTAGCCAATACGAGCAGCCCCAGCATTTT. Residues: CAWSSQYEQPQHF.